Shown below are 2 T cell receptor beta chains from a single sample sequenced in a study of T cell repertoires in cytomegalovirus infection. TCRdb re-derived calls from the reads in MiXCR, one entry per CDR3 protein. The data hold hundreds of thousands of distinct CDR3 sequences, with roughly 36% observed a single time. No antigen is known for these receptors. The material sequenced was cultured PBMCs, taken from culture after CMV antigen stimulation. These TCRs come from a human donor in good health (CMV status not recorded). Some clones in this sample may be carry-over from other donors' samples.

The rearrangement joins TRBV7-9 to TRBJ1-4; 7 bases align to TRBD1. There are 16 residues in the CDR3. V dropped 6 bases and J dropped 1; count of bases not matched to a gene: 8. Germline CDR1 SEHNR, CDR2 FQNEAQ (reference sequence). CDR3 sequence: CASRTGVAGTNEKLFF. DNA of the CDR3: TGTGCCAGCAGAACAGGGGTCGCGGGAACTAATGAAAAACTGTTTTTT.

This clonotype was observed a few times. V and J are TRBV7-6 and TRBJ2-1; perhaps D is TRBD1 or TRBD2 (5 bases each). Germline loops: CDR1 SGHVS, CDR2 FNYEAQ. Trimming stripped 2 bases from V and 10 bases from J, with 12 bases between. The CDR3 has 13 residues. CDR3 loop: CASSLKWDQEQFF. The CDR3 nucleotides read TGTGCCAGCAGCTTAAAGTGGGACCAGGAGCAGTTCTTC.